These 9 T cell receptor beta chains were all obtained from the same sample, sequenced in a study of T cell responses to AZD1222 COVID-19 vaccine. The method was immunoSEQ multiplex PCR; TCRdb's version includes in-frame clones alone and lacks a portion of them. The sample shows some 110,000 clones, less than 90% of them seen only once. This specimen consisted of peripheral blood, obtained on day 0 of AZD1222 vaccination. The receptors here all came from an adult in good health.

The CDR3 bases are TGCGCCAGCAGCCCGGTACAGGGTAACTATGGCTACACCTTC. It translates to CASSPVQGNYGYTF. The chain is built from TRBV4-3 and TRBJ1-2, with D possibly being TRBD1 (6 bases). Germline CDR1 reads LGHNA; CDR2 reads YSLEER. The CDR3 length is 14 residues. Trimming pared 4 bases from V and 1 base from J, leaving 10 bases between.

The sample holds one count of this clone. V usage is TRBV5-4 and J usage is TRBJ2-7; D perhaps matches TRBD2 (5 bases). Germline CDR1 SGHNT, CDR2 YYREEE (reference sequence). The CDR3 spans 14 residues. Trimming pared 4 bases from V and 4 bases from J, leaving 15 bases between. The CDR3 DNA sequence: TGTGCCAGCAGCGACGGGAACAAGCAGTACGAGCAGTACTTC. This translates into CASSDGNKQYEQYF.

The J gene is TRBJ2-2, the V gene TRBV24-1, with unresolved D. CDR1 and CDR2 (germline): KGHDR, SFDVKD. The CDR3 consists of 13 residues. The V and J ends lost 4 bases and 1 base respectively, with 3 bases between them. This CDR3 reads CATSERNTGELFF. In DNA form, the CDR3 reads TGTGCCACCAGTGAAAGGAACACCGGGGAGCTGTTTTTT.

This clone has a handful of counts. The CDR3 DNA follows: TGTGCCAGCGGCCGAGGAACAGGGGACCAGTACTTC. Translation gives CASGRGTGDQYF. The chain combines TRBV6-2 or TRBV6-3 with TRBJ2-7; the match to TRBD1 covers 7 bases. This CDR3 comprises 12 residues. From germline, CDR1 is MNHEY and CDR2 SVGEGT. The trim removed 8 bases at V and 10 bases at J, leaving 11 bases unmatched.

J is TRBJ1-3 and V is TRBV9; no reliable D call. In germline, CDR1 is SGDLS, CDR2 YYNGEE. Trimming removed 4 bases at V and 4 bases at J, with 12 bases between. This CDR3 contains 14 residues. The CDR3 reads CASSFAGSGNTIYF. The DNA for the CDR3 is TGTGCCAGCAGCTTTGCGGGGTCCGGAAACACCATATATTTT.

The rearrangement joins TRBV12-3 or TRBV12-4 to TRBJ1-2; D perhaps matches TRBD1 (5 bases). Trimming cost V 8 bases and J 4 bases, with 14 bases left between them. This CDR3 contains 13 residues. This CDR3 reads CASAWGNSYGYTF. The CDR3 DNA reads TGTGCCAGCGCCTGGGGGAATAGCTATGGCTACACCTTC.

The chain couples TRBV4-1 to TRBJ2-1, with TRBD2 matching over 10 bases. CDR3 length equals 16 residues. Germline CDR1 MGHRA, CDR2 YSYEKL. The junction had 7 bases not matched to a gene; V was cut back by 0 bases and J by 8 bases. CDR3 DNA sequence: TGCGCCAGCAGCCAAGAAAGAGCGGGGGGGCGAGATGAGCAGTTCTTC. Its protein is CASSQERAGGRDEQFF.

The chain joins TRBV9 to TRBJ2-5; a possible D gene is TRBD1 (6 bases). Between the trimmed V and J ends, which lost 6 bases and 4 bases, there was a span of 19 bases. The CDR3 has 15 residues. Per germline, CDR1 SGDLS and CDR2 YYNGEE. CDR3 in amino acids: CASTLDSAPGETQYF. In DNA, the CDR3 is TGTGCCAGCACCCTGGACAGTGCCCCTGGAGAGACCCAGTACTTC.

The CDR3 is CASSNSGVYEQYF. The CDR3 nucleotides read TGTGCCAGCTCTAATAGCGGGGTGTACGAGCAGTACTTC. V usage is TRBV27 and J usage is TRBJ2-7; 8 bases fit TRBD2. The junction had 7 bases not matched to a gene; V was cut back by 8 bases and J by 4 bases. Germline V gives CDR1 MNHEY, CDR2 SMNVEV (reference sequence). This CDR3 contains 13 residues.